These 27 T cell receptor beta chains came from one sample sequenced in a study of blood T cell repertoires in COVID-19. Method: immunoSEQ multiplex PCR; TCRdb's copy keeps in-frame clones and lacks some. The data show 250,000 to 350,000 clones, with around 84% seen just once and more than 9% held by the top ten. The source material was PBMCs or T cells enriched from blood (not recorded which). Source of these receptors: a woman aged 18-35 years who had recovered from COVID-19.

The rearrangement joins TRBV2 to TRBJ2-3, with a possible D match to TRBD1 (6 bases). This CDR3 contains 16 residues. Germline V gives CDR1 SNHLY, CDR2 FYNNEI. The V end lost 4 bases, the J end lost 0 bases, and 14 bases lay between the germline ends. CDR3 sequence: CASSGITGTSTDTQYF. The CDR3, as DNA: TGTGCCAGCAGTGGCATTACAGGGACGAGCACAGATACGCAGTATTTT.

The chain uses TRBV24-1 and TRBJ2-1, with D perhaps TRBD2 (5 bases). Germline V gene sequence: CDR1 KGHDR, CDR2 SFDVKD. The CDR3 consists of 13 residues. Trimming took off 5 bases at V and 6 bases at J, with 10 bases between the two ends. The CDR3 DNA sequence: TGTGCCACCAGTGTTTCGGGGATCAATGAGCAGTTCTTC. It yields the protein CATSVSGINEQFF.

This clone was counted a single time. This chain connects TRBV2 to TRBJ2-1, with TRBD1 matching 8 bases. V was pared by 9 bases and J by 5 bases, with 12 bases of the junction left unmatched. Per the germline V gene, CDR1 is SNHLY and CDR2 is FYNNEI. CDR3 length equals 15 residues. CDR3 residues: CASTLDRDWDNEQFF. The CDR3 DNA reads TGTGCCAGTACCCTGGACAGGGATTGGGACAATGAGCAGTTCTTC.

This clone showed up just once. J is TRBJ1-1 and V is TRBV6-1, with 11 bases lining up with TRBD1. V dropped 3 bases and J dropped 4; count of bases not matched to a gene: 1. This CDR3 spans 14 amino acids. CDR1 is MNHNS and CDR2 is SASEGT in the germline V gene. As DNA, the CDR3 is TGTGCCAGCAGTGATGGGACAGGGGGCACTGAAGCTTTCTTT. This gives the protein CASSDGTGGTEAFF.

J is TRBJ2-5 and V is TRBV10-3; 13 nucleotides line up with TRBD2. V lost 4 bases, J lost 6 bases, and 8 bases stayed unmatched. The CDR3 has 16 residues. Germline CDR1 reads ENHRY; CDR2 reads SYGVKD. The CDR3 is CAISGGLAGVNKTQYF. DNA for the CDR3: TGTGCCATCAGTGGTGGACTAGCGGGGGTGAACAAGACCCAGTACTTC.

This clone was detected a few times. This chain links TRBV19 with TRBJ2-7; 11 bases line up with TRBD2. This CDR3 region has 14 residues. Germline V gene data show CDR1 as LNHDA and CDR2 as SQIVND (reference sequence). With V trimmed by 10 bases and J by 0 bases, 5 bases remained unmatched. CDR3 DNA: TGTGCCACAGCGACTAGCGGGGTCTCCTACGAGCAGTACTTC. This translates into CATATSGVSYEQYF.

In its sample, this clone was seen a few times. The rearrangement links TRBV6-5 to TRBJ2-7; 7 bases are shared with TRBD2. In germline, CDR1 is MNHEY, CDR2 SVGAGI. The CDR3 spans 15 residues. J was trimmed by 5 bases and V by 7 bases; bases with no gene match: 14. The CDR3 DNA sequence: TGTGCCAGCATCATCCCTGGGGGGAGGGAGCACGAGCAGTACTTC. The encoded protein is CASIIPGGREHEQYF.

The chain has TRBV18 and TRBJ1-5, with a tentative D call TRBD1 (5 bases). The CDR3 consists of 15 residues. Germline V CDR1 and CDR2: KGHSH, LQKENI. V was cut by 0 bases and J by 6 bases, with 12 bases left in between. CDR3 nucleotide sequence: TGTGCCAGCTCACCACCGGGAGCGGGGGGTCAGCCCCAGCATTTT. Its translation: CASSPPGAGGQPQHF. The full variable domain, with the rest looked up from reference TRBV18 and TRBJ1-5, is NAGVMQNPRHLVRRRGQEARLRCSPMKGHSHVYWYRQLPEEGLKFMVYLQKENIIDESGMPKERFSAEFPKEGPSILRIQQVVRGDSAAYFCASSPPGAGGQPQHFGDGTRLSIL.

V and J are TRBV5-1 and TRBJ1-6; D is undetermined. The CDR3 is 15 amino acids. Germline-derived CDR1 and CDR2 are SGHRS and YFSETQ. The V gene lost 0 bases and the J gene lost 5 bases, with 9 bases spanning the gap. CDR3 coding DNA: TGCGCCAGCAGCTTGGGAGGACTAGATAATTCACCCCTCCACTTT. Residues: CASSLGGLDNSPLHF.

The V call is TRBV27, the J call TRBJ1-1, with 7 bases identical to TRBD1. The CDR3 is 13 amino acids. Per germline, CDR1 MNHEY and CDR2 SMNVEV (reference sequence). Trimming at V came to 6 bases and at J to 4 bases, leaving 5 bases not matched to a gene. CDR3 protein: CASRRQGATEAFF. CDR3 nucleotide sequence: TGTGCCAGCAGACGACAGGGTGCCACTGAAGCTTTCTTT.

CDR3 region: CASSQDSLAVSSYEQYF. As DNA, the CDR3 is TGCGCCAGCAGCCAAGACTCACTAGCGGTGAGCTCCTACGAGCAGTACTTC. V and J are TRBV4-1 and TRBJ2-7, with 8 bases matching TRBD2. Looked up from germline, CDR1 is MGHRA and CDR2 is YSYEKL. The CDR3 runs 17 residues. J gave up 0 bases and V 0 bases, and 7 bases lay outside the gene matches.

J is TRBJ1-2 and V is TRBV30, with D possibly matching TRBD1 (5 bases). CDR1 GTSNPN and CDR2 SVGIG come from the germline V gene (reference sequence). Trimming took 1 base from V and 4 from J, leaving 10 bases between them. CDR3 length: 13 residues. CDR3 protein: CAWSEQEAYGYTF. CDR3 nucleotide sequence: TGTGCCTGGAGTGAACAGGAAGCCTATGGCTACACCTTC.

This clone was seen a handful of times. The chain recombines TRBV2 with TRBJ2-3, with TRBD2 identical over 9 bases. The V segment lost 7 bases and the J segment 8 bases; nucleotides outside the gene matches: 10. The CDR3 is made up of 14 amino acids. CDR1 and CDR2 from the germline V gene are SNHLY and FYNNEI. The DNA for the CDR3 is TGTGCCAGCATTCCCCTAGCGGGGCCAGGTACGCAGTATTTT. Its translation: CASIPLAGPGTQYF.

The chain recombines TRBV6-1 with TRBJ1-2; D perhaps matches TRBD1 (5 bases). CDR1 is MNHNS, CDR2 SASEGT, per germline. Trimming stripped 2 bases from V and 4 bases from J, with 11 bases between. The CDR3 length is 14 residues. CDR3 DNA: TGTGCCAGCAGTGAACTTAGGGGAAGCTATGGCTACACCTTC. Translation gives CASSELRGSYGYTF.

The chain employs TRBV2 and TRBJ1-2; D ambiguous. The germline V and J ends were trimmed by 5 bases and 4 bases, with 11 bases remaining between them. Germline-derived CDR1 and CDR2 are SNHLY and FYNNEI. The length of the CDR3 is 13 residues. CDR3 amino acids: CASSTGRSYGYTF. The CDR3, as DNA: TGTGCCAGCAGTACCGGGAGGAGCTATGGCTACACCTTC.

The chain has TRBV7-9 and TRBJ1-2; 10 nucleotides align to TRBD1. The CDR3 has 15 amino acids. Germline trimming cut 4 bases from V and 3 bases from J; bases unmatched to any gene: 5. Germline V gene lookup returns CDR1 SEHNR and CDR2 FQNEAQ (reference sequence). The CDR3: CASSSGTGEHYGYTF. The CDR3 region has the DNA TGTGCCAGCAGCTCCGGGACAGGGGAACACTATGGCTACACCTTC. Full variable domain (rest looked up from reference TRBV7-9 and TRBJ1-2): DTGVSQNPRHKITKRGQNVTFRCDPISEHNRLYWYRQTLGQGPEFLTYFQNEAQLEKSRLLSDRFSAERPKGSFSTLEIQRTEQGDSAMYLCASSSGTGEHYGYTFGSGTRLTVV.

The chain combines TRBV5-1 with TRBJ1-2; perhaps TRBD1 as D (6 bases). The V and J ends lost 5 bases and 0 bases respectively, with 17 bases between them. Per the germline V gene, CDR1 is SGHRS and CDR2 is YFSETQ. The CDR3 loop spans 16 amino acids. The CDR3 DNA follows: TGCGCCAGCAGTTACCAGGACAGTTCGGCTAACTATGGCTACACCTTC. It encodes CASSYQDSSANYGYTF.

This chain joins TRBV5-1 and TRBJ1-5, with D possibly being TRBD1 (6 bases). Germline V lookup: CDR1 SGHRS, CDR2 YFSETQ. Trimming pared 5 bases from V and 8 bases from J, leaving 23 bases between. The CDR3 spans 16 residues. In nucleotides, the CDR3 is TGCGCCAGCAGATTCGGACCGACGACAGAGGGGGAGCCCCAGCATTTT. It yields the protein CASRFGPTTEGEPQHF.

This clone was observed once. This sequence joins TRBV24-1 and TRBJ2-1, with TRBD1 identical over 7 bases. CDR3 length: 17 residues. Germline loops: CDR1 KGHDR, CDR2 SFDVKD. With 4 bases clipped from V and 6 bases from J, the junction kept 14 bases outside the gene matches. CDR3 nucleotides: TGTGCCACCAGTGACCCTCGGACAGGAGGCGTTACCAATGAGCAGTTCTTC. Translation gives CATSDPRTGGVTNEQFF.

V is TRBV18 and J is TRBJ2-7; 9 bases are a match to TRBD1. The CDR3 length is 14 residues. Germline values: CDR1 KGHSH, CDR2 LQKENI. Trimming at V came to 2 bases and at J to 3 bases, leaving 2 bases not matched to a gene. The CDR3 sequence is CASSPGDRVYEQYF. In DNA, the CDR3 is TGTGCCAGCTCACCAGGGGACAGGGTCTACGAGCAGTACTTC.

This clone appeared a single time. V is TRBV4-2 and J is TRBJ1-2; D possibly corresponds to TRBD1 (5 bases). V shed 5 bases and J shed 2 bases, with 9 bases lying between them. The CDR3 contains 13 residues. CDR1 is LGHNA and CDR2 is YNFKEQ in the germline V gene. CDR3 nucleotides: TGTGCCAGCAGCGGGGCCACGAACTATGGCTACACCTTC. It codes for CASSGATNYGYTF.

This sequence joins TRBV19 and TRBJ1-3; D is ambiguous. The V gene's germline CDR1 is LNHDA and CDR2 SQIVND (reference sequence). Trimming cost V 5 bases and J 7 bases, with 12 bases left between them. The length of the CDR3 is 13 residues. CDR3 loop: CASSAASGNTIYF. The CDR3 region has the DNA TGTGCCAGTAGTGCAGCGTCGGGGAACACCATATATTTT.

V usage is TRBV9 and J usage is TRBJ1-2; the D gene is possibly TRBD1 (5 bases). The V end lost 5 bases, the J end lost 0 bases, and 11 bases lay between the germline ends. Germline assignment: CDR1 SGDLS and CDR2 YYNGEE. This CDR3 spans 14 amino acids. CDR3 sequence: CASRRGTANYGYTF. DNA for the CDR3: TGTGCCAGCAGACGGGGGACGGCTAACTATGGCTACACCTTC.

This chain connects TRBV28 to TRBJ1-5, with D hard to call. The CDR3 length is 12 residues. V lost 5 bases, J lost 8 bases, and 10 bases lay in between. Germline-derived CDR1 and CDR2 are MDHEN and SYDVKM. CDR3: CASSVLKKPQHF. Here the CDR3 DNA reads TGTGCCAGCAGTGTCCTAAAAAAGCCCCAGCATTTT.

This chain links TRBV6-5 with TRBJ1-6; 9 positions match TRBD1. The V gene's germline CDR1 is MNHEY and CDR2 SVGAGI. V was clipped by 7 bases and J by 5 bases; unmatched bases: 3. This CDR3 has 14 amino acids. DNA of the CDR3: TGTGCCAGCAAGACAGGGGGTGATAATTCACCCCTCCACTTT. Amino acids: CASKTGGDNSPLHF.

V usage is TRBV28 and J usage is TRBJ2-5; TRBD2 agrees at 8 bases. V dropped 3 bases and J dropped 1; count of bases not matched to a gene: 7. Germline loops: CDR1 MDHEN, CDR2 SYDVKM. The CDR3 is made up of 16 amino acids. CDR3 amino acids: CASSFPSGGAQETQYF. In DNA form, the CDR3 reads TGTGCCAGCAGTTTTCCGTCGGGGGGGGCCCAAGAGACCCAGTACTTC.

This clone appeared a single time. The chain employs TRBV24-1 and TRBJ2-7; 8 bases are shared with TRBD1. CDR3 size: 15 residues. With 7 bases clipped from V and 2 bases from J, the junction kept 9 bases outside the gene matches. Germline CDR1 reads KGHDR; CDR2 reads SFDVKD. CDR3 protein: CATRRQGWSAYEQYF. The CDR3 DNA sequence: TGTGCCACCAGACGACAGGGGTGGAGCGCCTACGAGCAGTACTTC.